This T cell receptor (beta chain) was sequenced during a study of Ad26.COV2.S vaccination and SARS-CoV-2 variants. Whole-study results and caveats: Total T cell responses were possibly underestimated by TCR breadth and depth analyses.

In this sample, this clone turned up once. Antigen unknown. The same CDR3 arises from other DNA sequences in this sample as well. Libraries were prepared by immunoSEQ multiplex PCR; TCRdb keeps only in-frame clonotypes and omits some of them. The sample includes roughly 700,000 clones, more than 70% of them seen just once. Sample treatment: some 20 received Ad26.COV2.S at low or high dose, single or two shots; about 5 received placebo; per-sample allocation not given. Sampling took place 63 days after the first vaccine or placebo injection. Built on an Ad26 vector, the vaccine expressed Wuhan-strain SARS-CoV-2 spike. Trimming removed 5 bases at V and 1 base at J, with 2 bases between. CDR1 DFQATT and CDR2 SNEGSKA come from the germline V gene (reference sequence). The CDR3 consists of 10 residues.

This chain uses TRBV20-1 with TRBJ1-1; no reliable D call. This material consisted of peripheral blood, taken in a trial of Ad26.COV2.S vaccine versus placebo. This receptor was taken from a person between 18 and 65 years old who received the Ad26.COV2.S COVID-19 vaccine or a placebo. For the CDR3, the DNA is TGCAGTGCTGGGAACACTGAAGCTTTCTTT. As protein: CSAGNTEAFF.